The clone carrying this TCR beta chain occurred a few times. The antigen remains undetermined. The sample originates from a study of blood T cells in healthy people across ages. Looking at the study overall: Template-switching capture recovered about one barcoded beta molecule per two T cells.

General observations from the study: Across samples, TCR beta diversity tracked strongly with naive T cell percentage.

Primers used in a second PCR of roughly 6 to 12 cycles were a sample-barcoded 5' primer and a J-beta primer mix. The template-switch adaptor was a 5' adaptor with 12 random nucleotides. It tagged each cDNA molecule. Each CDR3 protein is one row after TCRdb ran MiXCR on the 5' RACE reads. The profile shows 750,000 to 950,000 distinct CDR3 sequences, just under 30% of them singletons. RNA extraction gave at least 5.5 micrograms of total RNA per sample. CDR1 and CDR2 from the germline V gene are SGDLS and YYNGEE. V shed 0 bases and J shed 5 bases, with 14 bases lying between them. The CDR3 totals 15 residues. The same specimen was also included in a second study, on T cells of mothers and their children.

The chain has TRBV9 and TRBJ2-5; tentatively, D is TRBD1 or TRBD2 (5 bases each). The receptor was isolated from a woman between 40 and 55 years old in good health. The sample comprised blood. DNA of the CDR3: TGTGCCAGCAGCGTAGGAGGTGGGACCAGGGAGACCCAGTACTTC. This sequence encodes CASSVGGGTRETQYF. Full variable domain (rest looked up from reference TRBV9 and TRBJ2-5): DSGVTQTPKHLITATGQRVTLRCSPRSGDLSVYWYQQSLDQGLQFLIQYYNGEERAKGNILERFSAQQFPDLHSELNLSSLELGDSALYFCASSVGGGTRETQYFGPGTRLLVL.